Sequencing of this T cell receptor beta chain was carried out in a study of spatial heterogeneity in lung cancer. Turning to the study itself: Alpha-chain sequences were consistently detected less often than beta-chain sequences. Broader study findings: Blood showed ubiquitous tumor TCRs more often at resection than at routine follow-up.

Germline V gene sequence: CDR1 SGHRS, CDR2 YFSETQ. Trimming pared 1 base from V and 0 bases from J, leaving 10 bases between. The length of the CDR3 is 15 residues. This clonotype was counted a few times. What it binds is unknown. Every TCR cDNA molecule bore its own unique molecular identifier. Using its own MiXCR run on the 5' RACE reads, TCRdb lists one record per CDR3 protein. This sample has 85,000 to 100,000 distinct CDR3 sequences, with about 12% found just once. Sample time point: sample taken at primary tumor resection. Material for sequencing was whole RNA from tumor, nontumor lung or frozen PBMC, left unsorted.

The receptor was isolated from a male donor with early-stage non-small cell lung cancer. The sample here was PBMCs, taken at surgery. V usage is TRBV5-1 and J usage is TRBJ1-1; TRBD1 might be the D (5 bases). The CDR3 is CASSLSGGMNTEAFF. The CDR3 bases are TGCGCCAGCAGCTTGAGTGGGGGAATGAACACTGAAGCTTTCTTT. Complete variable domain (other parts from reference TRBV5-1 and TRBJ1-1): KAGVTQTPRYLIKTRGQQVTLSCSPISGHRSVSWYQQTPGQGLQFLFEYFSETQRNKGNFPGRFSGRQFSNSRSEMNVSTLELGDSALYLCASSLSGGMNTEAFFGQGTRLTVV.